One and the same sample provided the 2 T cell receptor beta chains below, sequenced in a study of molecular identifiers for immune sequencing clone quantification. TCRdb itself ran the PCR reads through MiXCR, one entry per CDR3 protein. The table records under 600,000 distinct CDR3 sequences, around 23% of them present only once. Input material: naive CD8+ T cells from blood, with Jurkat cell RNA spiked in. Regarding subset: FACS-sorted CD8+CD4-CCR7+CD45RA+ naive T cells. The source of these receptors is a human donor in good health. Some libraries in this study had Jurkat cell RNA spiked in.

In its sample, this clonotype was seen many times. V usage is TRBV2 and J usage is TRBJ1-1; 7 nucleotides match TRBD1. This CDR3 comprises 15 residues. CDR1 is SNHLY, CDR2 FYNNEI, per germline. V lost 1 base to trimming and J lost 4 bases; unmatched junction nucleotides: 6. The CDR3 spells CASSEEGATFTEAFF. The DNA of the CDR3 is TGTGCCAGCAGTGAAGAGGGGGCTACGTTCACTGAAGCTTTCTTT.

This rearrangement joins TRBV7-3 to TRBJ2-2; TRBD2 matches at 9 bases. Germline CDR1 and CDR2: SGHTA and FQGTGA. With V trimmed by 2 bases and J by 3 bases, 4 bases remained unmatched. The CDR3 contains 16 residues. The CDR3 sequence is CASSLLAGMDTGELFF. The CDR3 DNA follows: TGTGCCAGCAGCTTACTAGCGGGAATGGACACCGGGGAGCTGTTTTTT.